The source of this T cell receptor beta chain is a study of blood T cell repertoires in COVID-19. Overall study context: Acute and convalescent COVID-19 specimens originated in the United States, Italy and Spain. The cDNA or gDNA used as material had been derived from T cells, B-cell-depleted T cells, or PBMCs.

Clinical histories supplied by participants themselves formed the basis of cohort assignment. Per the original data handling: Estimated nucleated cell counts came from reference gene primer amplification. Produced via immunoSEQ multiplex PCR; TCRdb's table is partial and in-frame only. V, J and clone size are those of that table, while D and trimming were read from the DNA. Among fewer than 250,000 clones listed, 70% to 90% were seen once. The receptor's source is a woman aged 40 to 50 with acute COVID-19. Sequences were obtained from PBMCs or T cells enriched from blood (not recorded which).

CDR3 nucleotide sequence: TGTGCCAGCAGTCTACCCGGGGTAGGCTTCTACGAGCAGTACTTC. Its translation is CASSLPGVGFYEQYF. The genes are TRBV27 and TRBJ2-7; D might be TRBD2 (5 bases). Trimming shortened V by 5 bases and J by 3 bases, and 17 bases separated the two germline ends. This CDR3 is built from 15 residues. Germline-derived CDR1 and CDR2 are MNHEY and SMNVEV (reference sequence).